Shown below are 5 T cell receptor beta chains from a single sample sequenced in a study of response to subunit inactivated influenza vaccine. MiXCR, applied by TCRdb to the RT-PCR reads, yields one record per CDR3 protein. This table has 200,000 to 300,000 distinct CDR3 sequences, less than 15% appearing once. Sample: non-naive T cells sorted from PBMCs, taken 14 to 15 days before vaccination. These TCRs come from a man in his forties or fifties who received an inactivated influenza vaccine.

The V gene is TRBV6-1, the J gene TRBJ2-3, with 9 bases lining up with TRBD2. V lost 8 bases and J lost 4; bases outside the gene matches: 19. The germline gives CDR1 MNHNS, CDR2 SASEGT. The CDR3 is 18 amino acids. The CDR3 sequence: CASRPGGVTSGSADTQYF. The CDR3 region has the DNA TGTGCCAGCCGCCCGGGAGGGGTTACTAGCGGGTCGGCAGATACGCAGTATTTT.

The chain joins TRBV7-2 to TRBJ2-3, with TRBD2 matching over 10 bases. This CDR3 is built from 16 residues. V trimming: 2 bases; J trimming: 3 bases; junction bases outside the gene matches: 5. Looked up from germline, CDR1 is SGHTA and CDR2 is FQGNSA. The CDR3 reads CASSLLGSGRTDTQYF. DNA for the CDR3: TGTGCCAGCAGCTTACTGGGTAGCGGGAGGACAGATACGCAGTATTTT.

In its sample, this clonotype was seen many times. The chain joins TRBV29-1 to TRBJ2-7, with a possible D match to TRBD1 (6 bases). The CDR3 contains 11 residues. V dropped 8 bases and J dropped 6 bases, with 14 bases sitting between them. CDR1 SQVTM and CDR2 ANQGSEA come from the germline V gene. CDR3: CSFRRGGEQYF. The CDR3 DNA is TGCAGCTTCCGCAGGGGCGGCGAGCAGTACTTC.

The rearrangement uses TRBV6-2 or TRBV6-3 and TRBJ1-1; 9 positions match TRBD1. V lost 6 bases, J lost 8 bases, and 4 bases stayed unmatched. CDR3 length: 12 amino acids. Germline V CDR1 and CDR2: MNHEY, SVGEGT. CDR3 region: CASRGGQGEAFF. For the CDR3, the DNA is TGTGCCAGCAGGGGCGGACAGGGGGAAGCTTTCTTT.

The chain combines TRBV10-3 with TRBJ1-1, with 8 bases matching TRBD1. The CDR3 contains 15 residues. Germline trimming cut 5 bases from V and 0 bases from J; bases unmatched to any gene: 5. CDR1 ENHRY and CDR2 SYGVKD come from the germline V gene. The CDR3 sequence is CAISPGTGLNTEAFF. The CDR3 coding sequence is TGTGCCATCAGTCCCGGGACAGGTTTGAACACTGAAGCTTTCTTT.